These 32 T cell receptor beta chains came from one sample sequenced in a study of T cells in Graves' hyperthyroidism and ophthalmopathy. Amplified TCR beta CDR3 regions came from RNA transcripts. The HTBI primer set served for first-round RT-PCR of the TCR CDR3. TCRdb independently ran MiXCR on the multiplex PCR reads; one entry per CDR3 protein. The table has some 490,000 distinct CDR3 sequences, about 20% seen once. The sequenced sample consisted of blood. The source is a woman in her 70s with Graves' ophthalmopathy.

The rearrangement links TRBV10-1 to TRBJ2-2, with D possibly being TRBD2 (7 bases). Germline values: CDR1 WNHNN, CDR2 SYGVQD (reference sequence). The CDR3 is made up of 17 amino acids. V was trimmed by 2 bases and J by 3 bases, leaving 16 bases between them. The CDR3 DNA reads TGCGCCAGCAGTGAGGGTGGGGGGGCGCAGGACACCGGGGAGCTGTTTTTT. It specifies CASSEGGGAQDTGELFF.

V is TRBV4-3 and J is TRBJ2-1; 12 bases are shared with TRBD2. V was clipped by 4 bases and J by 5 bases; unmatched bases: 6. Germline loops: CDR1 LGHNA, CDR2 YSLEER. The CDR3 is 16 amino acids. For the CDR3, the DNA is TGCGCCAGCAGCCCCGGACTAGCGGGAAGCGACAATGAGCAGTTCTTC. This encodes CASSPGLAGSDNEQFF.

This clonotype occurred many times. The chain is built from TRBV15 and TRBJ2-1; 7 nucleotides align to TRBD2. The V gene's germline CDR1 is LNHNV and CDR2 YYDKDF (reference sequence). The CDR3 contains 15 residues. Trimming at V came to 3 bases and at J to 6 bases, leaving 8 bases not matched to a gene. The CDR3 protein is CATSRGAGNFNEQFF. In DNA, the CDR3 is TGTGCCACCAGCAGGGGAGCGGGAAATTTCAATGAGCAGTTCTTC.

This clonotype occurred a few times. The J gene is TRBJ2-5, the V gene TRBV2; D is ambiguous. Trimming took 7 bases from V and 7 from J, leaving 7 bases between them. Per the germline V gene, CDR1 is SNHLY and CDR2 is FYNNEI. The CDR3 spans 10 residues. CDR3 bases: TGTGCCAGCATGAGAGGGACCCAGTACTTC. It encodes CASMRGTQYF.

This chain uses TRBV6-1 with TRBJ2-7; D may be TRBD1 (6 bases). Per the germline V gene, CDR1 is MNHNS and CDR2 is SASEGT. This CDR3 region has 16 residues. V lost 3 bases to trimming and J lost 0 bases, with 15 bases between them. CDR3 residues: CASSDPRQAPSYEQYF. CDR3 nucleotide sequence: TGTGCCAGCAGTGACCCTCGACAGGCGCCCTCCTACGAGCAGTACTTC.

The chain couples TRBV28 to TRBJ1-2; D remains unclear. The CDR3 loop spans 14 amino acids. V was trimmed by 3 bases and J by 2 bases, leaving 10 bases between them. Germline CDR1 MDHEN, CDR2 SYDVKM. The CDR3 sequence: CASSLVQFNYGYTF. The CDR3 DNA follows: TGTGCCAGCAGTTTGGTCCAGTTCAACTATGGCTACACCTTC.

V and J are TRBV7-9 and TRBJ2-7; D possibly uses TRBD1 or TRBD2 (5 bases each). The CDR3 covers 16 residues. Germline CDR1 and CDR2: SEHNR and FQNEAQ (reference sequence). Trimming shortened V by 4 bases and J by 2 bases, and 18 bases separated the two germline ends. This chain's CDR3 is CASSSSGTFMPYEQYF. DNA for the CDR3: TGTGCCAGCAGCTCCTCCGGGACGTTCATGCCCTACGAGCAGTACTTC.

This chain joins TRBV7-9 and TRBJ2-7, with 7 bases matching TRBD1. The V gene's germline CDR1 is SEHNR and CDR2 FQNEAQ (reference sequence). The V gene end was trimmed by 1 base and the J gene end by 3 bases; junction bases not matched to a gene: 6. The CDR3 runs to 15 residues. The CDR3 protein is CASSLGAGGHYEQYF. In DNA form, the CDR3 reads TGTGCCAGCAGCTTAGGGGCAGGGGGACACTACGAGCAGTACTTC.

This clonotype was seen at least ten times. This chain joins TRBV6-1 and TRBJ2-7; 10 positions match TRBD1. Germline-derived CDR1 and CDR2 are MNHNS and SASEGT. V dropped 6 bases and J dropped 2; count of bases not matched to a gene: 4. The CDR3 is 14 amino acids. The CDR3 DNA sequence: TGTGCCAGCAGGCCGGGACAGGGGACCTACGAGCAGTACTTC. This gives the protein CASRPGQGTYEQYF.

This chain connects TRBV5-1 to TRBJ2-5; 12 nucleotides match TRBD1. With 3 bases clipped from V and 5 bases from J, the junction kept 8 bases outside the gene matches. The germline V gene encodes CDR1 SGHRS and CDR2 YFSETQ. The CDR3 is 16 amino acids. The CDR3 DNA reads as TGCGCCAGCAGCTCCCTGGGGACAGGGGGCGCGGAGACCCAGTACTTC. Translating it yields CASSSLGTGGAETQYF.

The CDR3 reads CASSLGVGLAGGVNEQFF. In DNA, the CDR3 is TGTGCCAGCAGCTTAGGAGTAGGTCTAGCGGGAGGAGTCAATGAGCAGTTCTTC. This rearrangement joins TRBV7-9 to TRBJ2-1; 11 nucleotides align to TRBD2. With V trimmed by 1 base and J by 6 bases, 11 bases remained unmatched. The germline CDR1 and CDR2 sequences are SEHNR and FQNEAQ (reference sequence). The CDR3 loop spans 18 amino acids.

The sample holds many counts of this clonotype. The chain links TRBV12-3 or TRBV12-4 to TRBJ1-1; tentative D call: TRBD1 (6 bases). The CDR3 runs 11 residues. V lost 5 bases, J lost 10 bases, and 11 bases lay in between. The CDR3 here is CASSRDMVAFF. CDR3 sequence (DNA): TGTGCCAGCAGTAGGGACATGGTAGCTTTCTTT.

This clonotype was found a few times. The genes are TRBV10-1 and TRBJ2-1, with 9 bases identical to TRBD1. The germline CDR1 and CDR2 sequences are WNHNN and SYGVQD (reference sequence). V lost 4 bases, J lost 7 bases, and 8 bases stayed unmatched. CDR3 length equals 15 residues. CDR3 in DNA: TGCGCCAGCAGTGTGGTGACAGGGGGATCGAATGAGCAGTTCTTC. Translation gives CASSVVTGGSNEQFF.

With respect to this clonotype: This may be a read error, as it is one base from a much larger clone. The V call is TRBV6-2 or TRBV6-3, the J call TRBJ2-7; 12 bases fit TRBD1. With the DNA end fitting TRBJ2-1 better, the J assignment may be wrong. This CDR3 region has 15 residues. The V gene's germline CDR1 is MNHEY and CDR2 SVGEGT. The CDR3, as DNA: TGTGCCAGCAGTTACTCCGGGACAGGGGGCTACGAGCAGTTCTTC. Translating gives CASSYSGTGGYEQFF.

This clonotype was counted at least ten times. The DNA of the CDR3 is TGTGCCAGCAGACCTAAACAGGGATCGGGCACCGGGGAGCTGTTTTTT. Translated, it gives CASRPKQGSGTGELFF. This rearrangement joins TRBV12-3 or TRBV12-4 to TRBJ2-2, with D perhaps matching TRBD1 (6 bases). With 6 bases removed from V and 4 bases from J, the gap between germline ends came to 18 bases. The CDR3 runs to 16 residues.

This clonotype was counted only a few times. The V gene is TRBV24-1, the J gene TRBJ2-5; 7 bases line up with TRBD2. CDR3 size: 15 residues. Germline CDR1 KGHDR, CDR2 SFDVKD. After removal of 1 base from V and 5 bases from J, the junction contained 6 bases not matched to a gene. CDR3 region: CATSDFRGVLETQYF. CDR3 DNA: TGTGCCACCAGTGATTTCCGGGGGGTCCTGGAGACCCAGTACTTC.

The chain couples TRBV10-1 to TRBJ2-1, with 12 bases matching TRBD2. J gave up 7 bases and V 10 bases, and 8 bases lay outside the gene matches. Looked up from germline, CDR1 is WNHNN and CDR2 is SYGVQD (reference sequence). The CDR3 is made up of 14 amino acids. The CDR3 here is CATSTSGRSNEQFF. In nucleotides, the CDR3 is TGCGCCACCTCGACTAGCGGGAGATCAAATGAGCAGTTCTTC.

This clonotype was recorded a few times. This chain connects TRBV28 to TRBJ2-3, with D tentatively TRBD1 (6 bases). Germline V lookup: CDR1 MDHEN, CDR2 SYDVKM. CDR3 length: 13 amino acids. The V end was cut by 6 bases, the J end by 5 bases, with 12 bases between. The CDR3 bases are TGTGCCAGCAGGCCAGGGGTGGAAGATACGCAGTATTTT. Translation: CASRPGVEDTQYF.

This clonotype was seen ten or more times. The V call is TRBV11-2, the J call TRBJ2-1; 9 positions agree with TRBD1. The V gene's germline CDR1 is SGHAT and CDR2 FQNNGV. The CDR3 is made up of 14 amino acids. The ends lost 7 bases at V and 7 bases at J; junction bases unmatched: 8. CDR3 DNA: TGTGCCAGCAACCCACAGGGGGCGAGGAATGAGCAGTTCTTC. As protein: CASNPQGARNEQFF.

In this sample, this clonotype turned up many times. The chain is built from TRBV11-2 and TRBJ2-5; D uncertain. Germline V lookup: CDR1 SGHAT, CDR2 FQNNGV. The CDR3 has 15 residues. Trimming removed 4 bases from V and 5 bases from J, with 17 bases in between. Here the CDR3 DNA reads TGTGCCAGCAGCTCGCAGACCTCCCGGGTTGAGACCCAGTACTTC. It specifies CASSSQTSRVETQYF. Filled out from reference TRBV11-2 and TRBJ2-5, the complete variable domain reads EAGVAQSPRYKIIEKRQSVAFWCNPISGHATLYWYQQILGQGPKLLIQFQNNGVVDDSQLPKDRFSAERLKGVDSTLKIQPAKLEDSAVYLCASSSQTSRVETQYFGPGTRLLVL.

This chain joins TRBV9 and TRBJ1-4, with 12 bases matching TRBD1. V was pared by 3 bases and J by 7 bases, with 4 bases of the junction left unmatched. This CDR3 has 15 residues. The germline V gene has CDR1 SGDLS and CDR2 YYNGEE. The CDR3 here is CASSDGTGGPEKLFF. The CDR3 region has the DNA TGTGCCAGCAGCGACGGGACAGGGGGCCCTGAAAAACTGTTTTTT.

This clonotype was recorded many times. This chain connects TRBV30 to TRBJ2-1, with 12 bases that match TRBD2. The V gene's germline CDR1 is GTSNPN and CDR2 SVGIG (reference sequence). The CDR3 is made up of 13 amino acids. V lost 4 bases and J lost 6; bases outside the gene matches: 1. CDR3 protein: CAWTSGRANEQFF. As DNA, the CDR3 is TGTGCCTGGACTAGCGGGAGGGCCAATGAGCAGTTCTTC.

This clonotype was observed many times. This sequence joins TRBV7-3 and TRBJ2-2; 7 positions match TRBD2. Unmatched junction bases numbered 4, after V lost 6 bases and J lost 6 bases. The CDR3 covers 13 residues. Germline V gene sequence: CDR1 SGHTA, CDR2 FQGTGA. CDR3 coding DNA: TGTGCCAGCAGTCGGGAGGTGGCCGGGGAGCTGTTTTTT. Protein product: CASSREVAGELFF.

The CDR3 sequence is CASSIGGRNEKLFF. The CDR3 coding sequence is TGTGCCAGTAGTATAGGGGGCCGTAATGAAAAACTGTTTTTT. This chain joins TRBV19 and TRBJ1-4, with D possibly being TRBD1 (5 bases). V lost 1 base, J lost 4 bases, and 7 bases lay in between. This CDR3 has 14 residues. Germline V gene sequence: CDR1 LNHDA, CDR2 SQIVND (reference sequence).

The chain is built from TRBV3-1 and TRBJ2-6, with D uncertain. Per germline, CDR1 LGHDT and CDR2 YNNKEL (reference sequence). CDR3 length: 15 amino acids. The ends were cut back, 2 bases at V and 0 bases at J, with 5 bases in the middle. CDR3 loop: CASSQIFSGANVLTF. In DNA form, the CDR3 reads TGTGCCAGCAGCCAAATTTTCTCTGGGGCCAACGTCCTGACTTTC.

This clonotype was counted a few times. The chain carries TRBV6-6 and TRBJ2-1; D is undetermined. Trimming pared 1 base from V and 8 bases from J, leaving 9 bases between. There are 13 residues in the CDR3. Germline V gene lookup returns CDR1 MNHNY and CDR2 SVGAGI (reference sequence). The CDR3 loop reads CASSYLGSDEQFF. DNA of the CDR3: TGTGCCAGCAGTTACTTGGGGTCCGATGAGCAGTTCTTC.

This clonotype was seen only a few times. This rearrangement joins TRBV29-1 to TRBJ2-1, with 9 bases lining up with TRBD1. CDR3 length equals 14 residues. The V and J ends lost 4 bases and 8 bases, in that order; junction bases with no gene match: 9. CDR1 and CDR2 from the germline V gene are SQVTM and ANQGSEA. The CDR3 DNA reads as TGCAGCGTTGTACGAGGGACAGGGTCCCATGAGCAGTTCTTC. Translating gives CSVVRGTGSHEQFF.

The chain has TRBV30 and TRBJ1-1; maybe TRBD1 (5 bases). The germline V gene has CDR1 GTSNPN and CDR2 SVGIG (reference sequence). The germline V and J ends were trimmed by 4 bases and 1 base, with 10 bases remaining between them. The CDR3 has 13 residues. CDR3 coding DNA: TGTGCCTGGAAACGCACAGGGAACACTGAAGCTTTCTTT. Translating it yields CAWKRTGNTEAFF.

The genes are TRBV15 and TRBJ2-3; D possibly uses TRBD1 or TRBD2 (5 bases each). CDR3 size: 15 residues. V was shortened by 4 bases and J by 1 base, with 12 bases between the two germline ends. Germline V gives CDR1 LNHNV, CDR2 YYDKDF (reference sequence). DNA for the CDR3: TGTGCCACCAGCACAAGAAGGGGAGGCACAGATACGCAGTATTTT. Protein: CATSTRRGGTDTQYF. Together with reference TRBV15 and TRBJ2-3, the CDR3 gives the full variable domain: DAMVIQNPRYQVTQFGKPVTLSCSQTLNHNVMYWYQQKSSQAPKLLFHYYDKDFNNEADTPDNFQSRRPNTSFCFLDIRSPGLGDTAMYLCATSTRRGGTDTQYFGPGTRLTVL.

The chain combines TRBV7-6 with TRBJ2-2, with D unresolved. Trimming removed 2 bases from V and 0 bases from J, with 10 bases in between. Germline CDR1 SGHVS, CDR2 FNYEAQ. The length of the CDR3 is 16 residues. For the CDR3, the DNA is TGTGCCAGCAGCTTATTTCCCCCAACGAACACCGGGGAGCTGTTTTTT. It yields the protein CASSLFPPTNTGELFF.

This clonotype was seen a few times. This rearrangement joins TRBV27 to TRBJ1-5; weak D call: TRBD1 (6 bases). Germline V gene sequence: CDR1 MNHEY, CDR2 SMNVEV (reference sequence). The CDR3 spans 14 residues. With 4 bases removed from V and 6 bases from J, the gap between germline ends came to 13 bases. The CDR3 is CASSYAGEGQPQHF. In nucleotides, the CDR3 is TGTGCCAGCAGTTACGCAGGGGAGGGTCAGCCCCAGCATTTT.

This clonotype was counted at least ten times. CDR3 DNA sequence: TGTGCCAGCAGCCTCACCCTCAAGGGGGGGTATGGCTACACCTTC. Translated, it gives CASSLTLKGGYGYTF. V is TRBV12-3 or TRBV12-4 and J is TRBJ1-2, with D perhaps matching TRBD1 (6 bases). The length of the CDR3 is 15 residues. V was cut by 6 bases and J by 5 bases, with 19 bases left in between.